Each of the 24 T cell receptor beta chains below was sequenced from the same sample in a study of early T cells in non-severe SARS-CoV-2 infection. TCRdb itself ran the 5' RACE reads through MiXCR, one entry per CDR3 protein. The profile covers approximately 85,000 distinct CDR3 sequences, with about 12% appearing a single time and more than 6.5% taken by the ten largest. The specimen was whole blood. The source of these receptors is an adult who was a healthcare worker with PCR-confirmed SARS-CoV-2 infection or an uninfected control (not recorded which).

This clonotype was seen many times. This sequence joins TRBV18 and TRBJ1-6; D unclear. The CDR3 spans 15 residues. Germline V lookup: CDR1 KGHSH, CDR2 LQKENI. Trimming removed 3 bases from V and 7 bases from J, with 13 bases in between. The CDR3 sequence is CASSPSGAINSPLHF. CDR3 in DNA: TGTGCCAGCTCACCCTCGGGAGCGATCAATTCACCCCTCCACTTT.

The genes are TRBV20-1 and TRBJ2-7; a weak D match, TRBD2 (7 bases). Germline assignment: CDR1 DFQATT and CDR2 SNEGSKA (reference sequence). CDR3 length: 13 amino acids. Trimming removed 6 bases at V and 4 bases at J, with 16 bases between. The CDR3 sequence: CSATQGGEYEQYF. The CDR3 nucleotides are TGCAGTGCCACACAGGGAGGGGAGTACGAGCAGTACTTC.

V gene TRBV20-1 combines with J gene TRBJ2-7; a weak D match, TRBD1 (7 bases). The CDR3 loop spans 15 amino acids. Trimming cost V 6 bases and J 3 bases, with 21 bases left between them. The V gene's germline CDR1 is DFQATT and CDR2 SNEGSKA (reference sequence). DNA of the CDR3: TGCAGTGCCCGCCTAGGCGGGACAGCCCGCTACGAGCAGTACTTC. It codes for CSARLGGTARYEQYF.

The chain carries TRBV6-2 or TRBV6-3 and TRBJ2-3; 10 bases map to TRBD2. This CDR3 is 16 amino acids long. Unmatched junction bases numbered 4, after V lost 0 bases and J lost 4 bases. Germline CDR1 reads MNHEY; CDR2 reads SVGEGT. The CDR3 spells CASSYSPSGSADTQYF. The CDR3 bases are TGTGCCAGCAGTTACTCCCCTAGCGGGAGCGCAGATACGCAGTATTTT.

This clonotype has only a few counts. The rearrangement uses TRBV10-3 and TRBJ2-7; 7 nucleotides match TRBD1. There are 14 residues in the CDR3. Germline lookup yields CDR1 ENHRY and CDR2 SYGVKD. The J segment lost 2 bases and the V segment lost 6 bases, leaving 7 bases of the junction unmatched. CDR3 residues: CAIRVETGTYEQYF. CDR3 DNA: TGTGCCATCAGAGTCGAGACAGGGACCTACGAGCAGTACTTC.

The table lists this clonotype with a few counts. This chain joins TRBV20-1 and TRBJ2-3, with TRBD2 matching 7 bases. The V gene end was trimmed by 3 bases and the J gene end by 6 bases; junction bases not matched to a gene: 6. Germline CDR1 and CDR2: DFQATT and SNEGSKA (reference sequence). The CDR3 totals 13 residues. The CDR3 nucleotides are TGCAGTGCTAGGGGAGGGAGAGCGGATACGCAGTATTTT. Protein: CSARGGRADTQYF.

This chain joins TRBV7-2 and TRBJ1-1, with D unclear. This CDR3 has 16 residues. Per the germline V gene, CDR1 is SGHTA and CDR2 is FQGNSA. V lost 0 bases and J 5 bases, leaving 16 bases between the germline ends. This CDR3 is CASSLAFVSGNTEAFF. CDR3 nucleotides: TGTGCCAGCAGCTTAGCGTTCGTCAGTGGTAATACTGAAGCTTTCTTT. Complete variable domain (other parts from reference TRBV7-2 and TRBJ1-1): GAGVSQSPSNKVTEKGKDVELRCDPISGHTALYWYRQSLGQGLEFLIYFQGNSAPDKSGLPSDRFSAERTGGSVSTLTIQRTQQEDSAVYLCASSLAFVSGNTEAFFGQGTRLTVV.

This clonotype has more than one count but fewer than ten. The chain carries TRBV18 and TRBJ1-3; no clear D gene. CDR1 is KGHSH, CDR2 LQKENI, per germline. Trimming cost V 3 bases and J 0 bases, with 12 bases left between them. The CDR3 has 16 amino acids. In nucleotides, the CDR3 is TGTGCCAGCTCACCGGTGGCGGGGAGCTCTGGAAACACCATATATTTT. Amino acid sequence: CASSPVAGSSGNTIYF.

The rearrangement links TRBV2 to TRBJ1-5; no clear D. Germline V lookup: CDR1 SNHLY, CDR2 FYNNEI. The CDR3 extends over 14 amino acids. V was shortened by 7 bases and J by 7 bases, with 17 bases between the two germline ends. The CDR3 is CASTQTLGSQPQHF. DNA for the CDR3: TGTGCCAGCACCCAGACGCTAGGTTCCCAGCCCCAGCATTTT.

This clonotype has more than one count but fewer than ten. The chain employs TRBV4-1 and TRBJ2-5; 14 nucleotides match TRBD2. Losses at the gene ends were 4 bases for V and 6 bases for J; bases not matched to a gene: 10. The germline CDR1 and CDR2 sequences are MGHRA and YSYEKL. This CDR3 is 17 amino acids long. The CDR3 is CASSLRLAGGPSKTQYF. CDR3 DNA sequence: TGCGCCAGCAGCCTACGACTAGCGGGAGGGCCCTCGAAGACCCAGTACTTC.

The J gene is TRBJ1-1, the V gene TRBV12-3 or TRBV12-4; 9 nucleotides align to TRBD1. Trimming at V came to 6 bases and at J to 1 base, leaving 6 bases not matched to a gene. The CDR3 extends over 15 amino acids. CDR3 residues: CASSPRTGANTEAFF. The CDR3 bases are TGTGCCAGCAGCCCCCGGACAGGGGCGAACACTGAAGCTTTCTTT.

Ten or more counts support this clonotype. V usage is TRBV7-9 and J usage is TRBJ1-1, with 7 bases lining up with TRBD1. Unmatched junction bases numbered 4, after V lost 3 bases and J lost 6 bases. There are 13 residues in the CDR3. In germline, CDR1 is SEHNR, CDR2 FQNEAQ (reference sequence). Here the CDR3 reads CASSFDREAEAFF. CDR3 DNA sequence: TGTGCCAGCAGCTTTGACAGGGAGGCTGAAGCTTTCTTT.

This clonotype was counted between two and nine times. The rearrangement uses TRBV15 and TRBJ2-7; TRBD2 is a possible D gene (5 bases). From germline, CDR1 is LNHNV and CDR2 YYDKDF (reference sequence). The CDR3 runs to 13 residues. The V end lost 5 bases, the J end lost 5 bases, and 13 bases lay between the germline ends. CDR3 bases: TGTGCCACCAGCTTGAGACGGGGTCACGAGCAGTACTTC. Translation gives CATSLRRGHEQYF.

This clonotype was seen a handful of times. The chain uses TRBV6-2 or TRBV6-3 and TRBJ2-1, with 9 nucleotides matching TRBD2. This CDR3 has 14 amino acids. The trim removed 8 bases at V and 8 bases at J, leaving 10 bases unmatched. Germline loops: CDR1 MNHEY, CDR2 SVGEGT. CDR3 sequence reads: CASLSGRSLDEQFF. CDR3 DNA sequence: TGTGCCAGCCTAAGCGGGAGGTCCTTGGATGAGCAGTTCTTC.

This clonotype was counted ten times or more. CDR3 sequence reads: CSASPAVTWNTIYF. CDR3 nucleotide sequence: TGCAGTGCTAGTCCTGCGGTCACCTGGAACACCATATATTTT. The rearrangement joins TRBV20-1 to TRBJ1-3; D gene ambiguous. V gave up 3 bases and J gave up 7 bases, with 16 bases separating them. This CDR3 comprises 14 residues. The germline CDR1 and CDR2 sequences are DFQATT and SNEGSKA (reference sequence).

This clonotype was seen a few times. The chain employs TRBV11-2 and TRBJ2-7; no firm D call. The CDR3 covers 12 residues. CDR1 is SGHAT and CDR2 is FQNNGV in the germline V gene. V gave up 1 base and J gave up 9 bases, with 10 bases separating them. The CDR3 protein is CASSLGPTGQYF. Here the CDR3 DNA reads TGTGCCAGCAGCTTAGGACCGACGGGGCAGTACTTC.

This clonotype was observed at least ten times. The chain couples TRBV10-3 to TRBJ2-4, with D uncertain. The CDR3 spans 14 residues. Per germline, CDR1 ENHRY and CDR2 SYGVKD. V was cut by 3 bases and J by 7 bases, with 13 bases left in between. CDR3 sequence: CAISDFDMENIQYF. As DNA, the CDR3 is TGTGCCATCAGTGATTTTGACATGGAGAACATTCAGTACTTC.

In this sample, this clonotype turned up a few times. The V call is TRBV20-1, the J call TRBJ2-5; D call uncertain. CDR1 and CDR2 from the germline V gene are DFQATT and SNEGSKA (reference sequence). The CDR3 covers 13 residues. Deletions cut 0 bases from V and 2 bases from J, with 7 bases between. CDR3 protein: CSAREAYQETQYF. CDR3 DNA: TGCAGTGCTAGAGAGGCATATCAAGAGACCCAGTACTTC.

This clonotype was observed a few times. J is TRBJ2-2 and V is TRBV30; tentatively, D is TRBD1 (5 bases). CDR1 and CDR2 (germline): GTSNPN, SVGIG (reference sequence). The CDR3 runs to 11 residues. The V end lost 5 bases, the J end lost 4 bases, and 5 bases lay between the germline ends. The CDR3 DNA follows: TGTGCCTGGGGGGCCACCGGGGAGCTGTTTTTT. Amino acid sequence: CAWGATGELFF.

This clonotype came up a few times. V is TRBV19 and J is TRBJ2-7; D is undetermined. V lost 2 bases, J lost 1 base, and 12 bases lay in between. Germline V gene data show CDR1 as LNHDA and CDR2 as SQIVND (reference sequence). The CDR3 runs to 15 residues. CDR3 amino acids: CASSIKGGVSYEQYF. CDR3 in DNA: TGTGCCAGTAGTATAAAGGGCGGCGTATCCTACGAGCAGTACTTC.

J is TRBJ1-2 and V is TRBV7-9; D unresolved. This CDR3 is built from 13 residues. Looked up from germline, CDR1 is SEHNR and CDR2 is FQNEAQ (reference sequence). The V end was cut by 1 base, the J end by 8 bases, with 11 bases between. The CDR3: CASSLEGSGGYTF. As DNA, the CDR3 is TGTGCCAGCAGCTTAGAGGGAAGCGGGGGCTACACCTTC.

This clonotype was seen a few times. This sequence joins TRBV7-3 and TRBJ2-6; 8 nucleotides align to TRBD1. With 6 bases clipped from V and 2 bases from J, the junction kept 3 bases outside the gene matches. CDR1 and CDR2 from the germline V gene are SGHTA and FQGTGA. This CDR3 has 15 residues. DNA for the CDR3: TGTGCCAGCAGACTACAGGGGGCTGGGGCCAACGTCCTGACTTTC. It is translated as CASRLQGAGANVLTF. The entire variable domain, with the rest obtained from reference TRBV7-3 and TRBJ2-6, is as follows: GAGVSQTPSNKVTEKGKYVELRCDPISGHTALYWYRQSLGQGPEFLIYFQGTGAADDSGLPNDRFFAVRPEGSVSTLKIQRTERGDSAVYLCASRLQGAGANVLTFGAGSRLTVL.

For the CDR3, the DNA is TGCGCCAGCAGCGACGGGCCGAACACCGGGGAGCTGTTTTTT. It codes for CASSDGPNTGELFF. The V and J genes are TRBV5-1 and TRBJ2-2, with no clear D. The germline CDR1 and CDR2 sequences are SGHRS and YFSETQ. Deletions cut 4 bases from V and 0 bases from J, with 7 bases between. CDR3 length: 14 residues.

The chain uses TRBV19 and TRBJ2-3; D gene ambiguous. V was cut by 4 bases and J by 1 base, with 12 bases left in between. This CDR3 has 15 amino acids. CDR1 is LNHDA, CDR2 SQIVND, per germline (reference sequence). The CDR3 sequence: CASSTNPSGTDTQYF. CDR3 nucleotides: TGTGCCAGTAGTACCAACCCTTCTGGCACAGATACGCAGTATTTT.